The clone carrying this TCR beta chain has more than one count but fewer than ten. Its cognate antigen is unknown. Library preparation for TCR beta used quantitative 5'-RACE with molecular barcodes. Each CDR3 protein is one row after TCRdb ran MiXCR on the 5' RACE reads. The sample lists some 350,000 distinct CDR3 sequences, about 15% occurring once. The sample is drawn from a study of CD8 T cells in ankylosing spondylitis. The CDR3 has 15 residues. Between the trimmed V and J ends, which lost 0 bases and 0 bases, there was a span of 9 bases. The germline gives CDR1 MGHRA, CDR2 YSYEKL. The study's findings and limits: The authors found the disease-linked clones to be CD8+ and relatively rare in peripheral blood. Eight highly homologous variants formed a TCR beta motif that appeared characteristic of ankylosing spondylitis blood. The study looked at matched synovial fluid samples from ankylosing spondylitis patients. Disease-linked clones were reported to be significantly enriched there.

This chain connects TRBV4-1 to TRBJ2-7; D is unclear. The receptor comes from a male donor with ankylosing spondylitis or in good health (not recorded which). The sample comprised blood, either unsorted or a sorted T cell fraction (not recorded which). Written as DNA, the CDR3 is TGCGCCAGCAGCCAAGATGACCGAGACTCCTACGAGCAGTACTTC. Its protein is CASSQDDRDSYEQYF.